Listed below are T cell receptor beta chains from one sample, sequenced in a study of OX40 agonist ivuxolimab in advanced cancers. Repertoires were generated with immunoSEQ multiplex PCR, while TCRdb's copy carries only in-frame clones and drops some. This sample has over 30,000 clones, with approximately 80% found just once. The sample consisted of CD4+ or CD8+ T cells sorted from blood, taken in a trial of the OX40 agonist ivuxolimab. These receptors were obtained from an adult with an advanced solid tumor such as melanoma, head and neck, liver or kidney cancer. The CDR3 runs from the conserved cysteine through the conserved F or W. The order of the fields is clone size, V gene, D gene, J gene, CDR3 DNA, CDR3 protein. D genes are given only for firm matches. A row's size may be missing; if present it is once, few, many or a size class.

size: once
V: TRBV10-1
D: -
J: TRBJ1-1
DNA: TGCGCCAGCAGTGAGTTACCCGGGCGAGACACTGAAGCTTTCTTT
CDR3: CASSELPGRDTEAFF

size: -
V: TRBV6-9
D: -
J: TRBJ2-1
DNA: TGTGCCAGCAGTTACCTTGTTGAGCAGTTCTTC
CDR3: CASSYLVEQFF

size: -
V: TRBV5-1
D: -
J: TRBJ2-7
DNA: TGCGCCAGCAGCCCCGGGCCCAACAGTTACGAGCAGTACTTC
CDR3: CASSPGPNSYEQYF

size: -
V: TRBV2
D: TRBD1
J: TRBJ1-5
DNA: TGTGCCAGCAGTCCACCGGGACAGGGGAGGCAGCCCCAGCATTTT
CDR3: CASSPPGQGRQPQHF

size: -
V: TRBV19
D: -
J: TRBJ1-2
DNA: TGTGCCAGTAGTATGGAGTGGGGCTACACCTTC
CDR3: CASSMEWGYTF

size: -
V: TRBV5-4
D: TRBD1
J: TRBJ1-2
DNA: TGTGCCAGCGGACAACAGGGGGAAGGCTACACCTTC
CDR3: CASGQQGEGYTF

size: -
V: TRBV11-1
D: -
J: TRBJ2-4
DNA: TGTGCCAGCAGCCTAACGTTAGCCAAAAACATTCAGTACTTC
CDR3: CASSLTLAKNIQYF

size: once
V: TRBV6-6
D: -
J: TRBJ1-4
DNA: TGTGCCAGCAGTTACGGGGCAGGGGATGAAAAACTGTTTTTT
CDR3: CASSYGAGDEKLFF

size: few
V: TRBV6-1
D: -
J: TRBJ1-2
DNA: TGTGCCAGCAGTCCAGACAGGACCAACTATGGCTACACCTTC
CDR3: CASSPDRTNYGYTF

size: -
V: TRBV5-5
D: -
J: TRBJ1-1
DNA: TGTGCCAGCAGCAGGGTAGCTATGAACACTGAAGCTTTCTTT
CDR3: CASSRVAMNTEAFF

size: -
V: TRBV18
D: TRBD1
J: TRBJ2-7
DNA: TGTGCCAGCTCACGGTCTGAGGGGGCCTTGCACGAGCAGTACTTC
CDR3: CASSRSEGALHEQYF

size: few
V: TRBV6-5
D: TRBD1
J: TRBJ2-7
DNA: TGTGCCAGCAGTTACTCGCTGGGACAGGGATACGAGCAGTACTTC
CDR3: CASSYSLGQGYEQYF

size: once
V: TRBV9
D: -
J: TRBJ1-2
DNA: TGTGCCAGCAGCGTCCAGGGTGAGCCCTATGGCTACACCTTC
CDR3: CASSVQGEPYGYTF

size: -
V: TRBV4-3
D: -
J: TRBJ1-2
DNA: TGCGCCAGCAGGACTCGGGCAGCGGGTAACTATGGCTACACCTTC
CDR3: CASRTRAAGNYGYTF

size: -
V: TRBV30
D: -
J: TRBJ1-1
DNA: TGTGCCTGGAGTGTAACAGGGTCTAACACTGAAGCTTTCTTT
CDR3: CAWSVTGSNTEAFF

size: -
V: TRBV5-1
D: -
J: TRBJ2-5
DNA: TGCGCCAGCAGCTTGTCCCCCCACAAGAAAGAGACCCAGTACTTC
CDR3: CASSLSPHKKETQYF

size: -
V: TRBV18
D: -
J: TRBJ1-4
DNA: TGTGCCAGCTCACCACGACAGGCTACTAATGAAAAACTGTTTTTT
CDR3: CASSPRQATNEKLFF

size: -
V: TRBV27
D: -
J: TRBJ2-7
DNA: TGTGCCAGCAGGAAAAGACTAGTCCTCGAGCAGTACTTC
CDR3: CASRKRLVLEQYF

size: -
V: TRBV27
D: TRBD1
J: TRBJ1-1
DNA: TGTGCCAGCAGTTTTGGACAGGGCTCCGAAGCTTTCTTT
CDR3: CASSFGQGSEAFF

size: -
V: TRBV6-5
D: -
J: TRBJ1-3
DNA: TGTGCCAGCAGTTATGGTCAATTAGACACCATATATTTT
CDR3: CASSYGQLDTIYF

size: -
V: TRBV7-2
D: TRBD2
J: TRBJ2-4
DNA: TGTGCCAGCAGCTTAGCGGGTCAACTAGCGGGGGGAGTTGACATTCAGTACTTC
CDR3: CASSLAGQLAGGVDIQYF

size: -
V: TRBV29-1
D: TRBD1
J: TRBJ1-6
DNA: TGCAGCGCTCGACAGGGACCCAATTCACCCCTCCACTTT
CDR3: CSARQGPNSPLHF